Following are 20 T cell receptor beta chains from one sample sequenced in a study of tissue T cells after allogeneic stem cell transplantation. This table comes from immunoSEQ multiplex PCR, and its TCRdb copy is limited to in-frame clones, with some not included. This table has some 22,000 clones, almost 70% appearing once. The sequenced sample consisted of blood. These receptor sequences come from a female BALB/c mouse in good health. MHC haplotype: H2-d.

The table lists this clone with a few counts. The genes and germline here are from mouse. The read terminates 1 residue ahead of where the CDR3 ends, so the germline J gene completes it. V usage is TRBV13-2 and J usage is TRBJ2-7; D call uncertain. CDR3 length: 11 amino acids. Germline assignment: CDR1 NNHNN and CDR2 SYGAGS (reference sequence). V was cut by 3 bases and J by 4 bases, with 5 bases left in between. The sequenced CDR3 bases are TGTGCCAGCGGTGTCCCTTATGAACAGTAC. Its translation: CASGVPYEQY. The full CDR3 sequence reads CASGVPYEQYF.

This clone was observed a handful of times. Gene and germline names: mouse. Coverage ceases 1 residue before the CDR3 finishes, and the germline J gene fills in the end. The chain carries TRBV1 and TRBJ2-7, with 10 nucleotides matching TRBD2. Trimming cost V 1 base and J 0 bases; bases outside gene matches: 3. The germline CDR1 and CDR2 sequences are NSQYPW and LRSPGD (reference sequence). The CDR3 has 16 residues. The CDR3 sequence: CTCSAVTGGRSYEQYF. The sequenced part of the CDR3 DNA is TGCACCTGCAGTGCAGTGACTGGGGGGCGCTCCTATGAACAGTAC.

This clone appeared a single time. Gene names denote mouse genes. The CDR3 end falls 1 residue outside the read, so it is completed with the germline J gene. This chain links TRBV20 with TRBJ1-4; D remains unclear. This CDR3 region has 13 residues. Germline assignment: CDR1 GFQATS and CDR2 STVNSAI. The ends were cut back, 4 bases at V and 0 bases at J, with 6 bases in the middle. The CDR3 region is CGAKKFSNERLFF. The part of the CDR3 DNA that was read is TGTGGTGCTAAAAAATTTTCCAACGAAAGATTATTT.

This clone has only a few counts. Each gene name is a mouse one. The CDR3 extends 1 residue past the end of the read, so its final part is completed from the germline J gene. V gene TRBV29 combines with J gene TRBJ2-7; no clear D gene. The V end lost 5 bases, the J end lost 4 bases, and 9 bases lay between the germline ends. Germline CDR1 MSHET, CDR2 SYDVDS. The CDR3 consists of 12 residues. The CDR3 loop reads CASSPDIYEQYF. CDR3 DNA (partial): TGTGCTAGCAGTCCCGACATTTATGAACAGTAC.

To note about this clone: The listed genes are named as in mouse. The sequence runs out 1 residue before the end of the CDR3; the remainder is reconstructed from the germline J gene. This sequence joins TRBV4 and TRBJ1-3; TRBD1 matches at 7 bases. Germline V gives CDR1 LGHDT, CDR2 YNNKQL (reference sequence). This CDR3 spans 13 amino acids. With 5 bases clipped from V and 3 bases from J, the junction kept 1 base outside the gene matches. The CDR3 protein is CASSRDSGNTLYF. CDR3 DNA (partial): TGTGCCAGCAGCAGGGACAGTGGAAATACGCTCTAT.

For this clone: Germline and genes: mouse. The read stops 1 residue short of the end of the CDR3; the missing end is completed from the germline J gene. V gene TRBV5 combines with J gene TRBJ2-3, with TRBD2 matching over 8 bases. Germline V gene data show CDR1 as LGHNA and CDR2 as YNLKQL (reference sequence). With 4 bases clipped from V and 0 bases from J, the junction kept 3 bases outside the gene matches. The CDR3 spans 15 residues. The CDR3: CASSPNWGSAETLYF. The sequenced CDR3 bases are TGTGCCAGCAGCCCCAACTGGGGGAGTGCAGAAACGCTGTAT.

As for this clone: Each gene name is a mouse one. The read finishes 1 residue shy of the CDR3 end, and the germline J gene is used to complete it. The genes are TRBV13-3 and TRBJ2-4, with 9 bases aligning to TRBD2. V gave up 3 bases and J gave up 2 bases; unmatched junction bases: 4. This CDR3 spans 15 amino acids. Germline CDR1 reads NNHDY; CDR2 reads SYVADS. The sequenced part of the CDR3 DNA is TGTGCCAGCAGTGGACTGGGGGACCATCAAAACACCTTGTAC. It encodes CASSGLGDHQNTLY. The whole CDR3 region reads CASSGLGDHQNTLYF.

This clone has a handful of counts. The gene symbols are mouse symbols. Read coverage stops 1 residue before the CDR3 terminus; the germline J gene supplies the remainder. The rearrangement joins TRBV1 to TRBJ2-4; D remains ambiguous. The CDR3 is made up of 13 amino acids. The germline V gene has CDR1 NSQYPW and CDR2 LRSPGD (reference sequence). V lost 0 bases and J lost 3, with 4 bases in between. The DNA read from the CDR3 is TGCACCTGCAGTGCAGATCTCCAAAACACCTTGTAC. It is translated as CTCSADLQNTLY. The entire CDR3 protein reads CTCSADLQNTLYF.

This clone has just a few counts. The genes are named according to mouse. The read gets to within 1 residue of the CDR3 end, and the germline J gene fills in the rest. The rearrangement uses TRBV5 and TRBJ2-1; 7 bases map to TRBD1. CDR3 length equals 14 residues. The ends lost 1 base at V and 5 bases at J; junction bases unmatched: 2. Germline-derived CDR1 and CDR2 are LGHNA and YNLKQL (reference sequence). CDR3 DNA, as far as it was read: TGTGCCAGCAGCCAAGGACAGGGTAATGCTGAGCAGTTC. This codes for CASSQGQGNAEQF. The whole CDR3 reads CASSQGQGNAEQFF.

This clone was counted a single time. These gene names are mouse names. The read finishes 1 residue shy of the CDR3 end, and the germline J gene is used to complete it. The gene calls are TRBV13-2 and TRBJ1-1; weak D call: TRBD1 (5 bases). CDR1 NNHNN and CDR2 SYGAGS come from the germline V gene (reference sequence). V lost 2 bases to trimming and J lost 7 bases, with 6 bases between them. The CDR3 covers 11 residues. The CDR3 bases that were read are TGTGCCAGCGGTGAAAGGGGAGAAGTCTTC. Protein product: CASGERGEVF. The entire CDR3 reads CASGERGEVFF.

A remark on this clone: All gene names here are mouse names. The read stops 1 residue short of the end of the CDR3; the missing end is completed from the germline J gene. This chain links TRBV5 with TRBJ2-1; 9 nucleotides line up with TRBD1. The length of the CDR3 is 17 residues. CDR1 LGHNA and CDR2 YNLKQL come from the germline V gene (reference sequence). The V and J ends lost 4 bases and 0 bases, in that order; junction bases with no gene match: 7. CDR3 bases read: TGTGCCAGCAGCCTGGTCCCGGGACAGGGTAACTATGCTGAGCAGTTC. It translates to CASSLVPGQGNYAEQF. In full, the CDR3 is CASSLVPGQGNYAEQFF.

Worth noting for this clone: Here the gene names and germline are mouse. The read stops 1 residue short of the end of the CDR3; the missing end is completed from the germline J gene. The chain couples TRBV19 to TRBJ2-5; 10 bases match TRBD1. This CDR3 spans 14 amino acids. The germline V gene has CDR1 FNHDT and CDR2 SITEND (reference sequence). J gave up 8 bases and V 0 bases, and 3 bases lay outside the gene matches. This CDR3 is CASSIGDRGGTQYF. Partial CDR3 DNA: TGTGCCAGCAGTATAGGGGACAGGGGAGGCACCCAGTAC.

To note about this clone: Gene labels here are mouse ones. With the read ending 1 residue before the CDR3 end, the germline J gene is used to fill in that end. The chain joins TRBV4 to TRBJ2-5, with 8 bases identical to TRBD2. This CDR3 has 13 residues. Germline CDR1 LGHDT, CDR2 YNNKQL (reference sequence). Unmatched junction bases numbered 1, after V lost 5 bases and J lost 3 bases. CDR3 bases read: TGTGCCAGCAGCCGACTGGGGCAAGACACCCAGTAC. Its translation: CASSRLGQDTQY. The full CDR3 sequence reads CASSRLGQDTQYF.

This clone occurred a few times. The gene names here belong to mouse. With the read ending 1 residue before the CDR3 end, the germline J gene is used to fill in that end. The rearrangement joins TRBV2 to TRBJ2-2, with 7 nucleotides matching TRBD1. V was pared by 3 bases and J by 6 bases, with 4 bases of the junction left unmatched. Germline loops: CDR1 LGHNA, CDR2 YSYQKL. This CDR3 spans 14 amino acids. CDR3 DNA, as far as it was read: TGTGCCAGCAGCCACCCCGGGACAGCCGGGCAGCTCTAC. Protein: CASSHPGTAGQLY. The entire CDR3 protein is CASSHPGTAGQLYF.

This clone turned up a few times. Gene names denote mouse genes. The sequence runs out 1 residue before the end of the CDR3; the remainder is reconstructed from the germline J gene. The chain links TRBV14 to TRBJ1-5, with D possibly TRBD1 on 5 matching bases. The V end was cut by 4 bases, the J end by 6 bases, with 8 bases between. The CDR3 covers 12 residues. CDR1 and CDR2 (germline): SGHDT, FRDEAV. The CDR3 bases that were read are TGTGCCAGCAGTCCGGGGCTCCAGGCTCCGCTT. It encodes CASSPGLQAPL. In full, the CDR3 is CASSPGLQAPLF.

Notes on this clone: The genes and germline here are from mouse. Read data end 1 residue before the CDR3 end; the end is taken from the germline J gene. The chain has TRBV13-1 and TRBJ1-6; D call uncertain. TRBJ1-6 is designated an ORF whose function remains uncertain. Germline-derived CDR1 and CDR2 are NSHNY and SYGAGN. This CDR3 has 13 residues. The V end was cut by 3 bases, the J end by 3 bases, with 4 bases between. CDR3 bases read: TGTGCCAGCAGTGCCATCTATAATTCGCCCCTCTAC. Its protein is CASSAIYNSPLY. The CDR3 as a whole reads CASSAIYNSPLYF.

About this clone: The genes are named according to mouse. The read falls 1 residue short of the CDR3 end, and the missing part is taken from the germline J gene. Other DNA sequences within the sample encode an identical CDR3. The rearrangement links TRBV13-3 to TRBJ1-6, with D possibly TRBD1 on 6 matching bases. TRBJ1-6 is noted as an ORF with a role that remains uncertain. There are 12 residues in the CDR3. Germline values: CDR1 NNHDY, CDR2 SYVADS. V gave up 5 bases and J gave up 7 bases, with 7 bases separating them. Incomplete CDR3 DNA: TGTGCCAGCAGGGACAGAAATTCGCCCCTCTAC. It encodes CASRDRNSPLY. The entire CDR3 protein is CASRDRNSPLYF.

Only one count was recorded for this clone. The germline and genes are mouse ones. The sequence runs out 1 residue before the end of the CDR3; the remainder is reconstructed from the germline J gene. The J gene is TRBJ1-6, the V gene TRBV19; D gene ambiguous. TRBJ1-6 qualifies as an ORF whose function is uncertain. This CDR3 is built from 15 residues. Germline lookup yields CDR1 FNHDT and CDR2 SITEND (reference sequence). The V and J ends lost 2 bases and 0 bases respectively, with 6 bases between them. The CDR3 DNA, read in part, is TGTGCCAGCAGTATTGACGTTTCCTATAATTCGCCCCTCTAC. Translating it yields CASSIDVSYNSPLY. From start to end, the CDR3 is CASSIDVSYNSPLYF.

In the case of this clone: The germline and genes are mouse ones. With the read ending 1 residue before the CDR3 end, the germline J gene is used to fill in that end. The chain couples TRBV16 to TRBJ2-7; unclear D gene. V was trimmed by 1 base and J by 5 bases, leaving 6 bases between them. The CDR3 spans 12 residues. Germline CDR1 SGHSA, CDR2 FRNQAP. CDR3 in amino acids: CASSLVGDEQYF. The sequenced CDR3 bases are TGTGCAAGCAGCTTAGTCGGGGATGAACAGTAC.

Notes on this clone: The germline and genes are mouse ones. The sequenced fragment ends 1 residue before the CDR3 boundary, so the rest is inferred from the germline J gene. The chain recombines TRBV15 with TRBJ2-7; D tentatively reads TRBD1 or TRBD2 (5 bases each). The CDR3 runs 12 residues. Germline CDR1 is SGHND and CDR2 is FRSKSL. Trimming took off 3 bases at V and 3 bases at J, with 6 bases between the two ends. CDR3 DNA, as far as it was read: TGTGCCAGCAGTTTGGGACGCTATGAACAGTAC. Protein sequence: CASSLGRYEQY. The entire CDR3 reads CASSLGRYEQYF.